The present entry profiles one TCR beta chain with its context. The table came from immunoSEQ multiplex PCR; TCRdb's copy has only in-frame clones and leaves some out. This table holds some 380,000 clones, roughly 90% found once. The V gene's germline CDR1 is SGHVS and CDR2 FNYEAQ. V lost 6 bases to trimming and J lost 6 bases; unmatched junction nucleotides: 7. The CDR3 length is 15 residues. These data come from a study of blood T cell repertoires in COVID-19. The rearrangement links TRBV7-6 to TRBJ2-3; 12 positions match TRBD2. The sequenced sample was peripheral blood. The clonotype comes from a man between 18 and 35 years old with active or convalescent COVID-19. CDR3 DNA: TGTGCCAGCAGACCTAGCGGGAGGGAGGAGGATACGCAGTATTTT. It codes for CASRPSGREEDTQYF.